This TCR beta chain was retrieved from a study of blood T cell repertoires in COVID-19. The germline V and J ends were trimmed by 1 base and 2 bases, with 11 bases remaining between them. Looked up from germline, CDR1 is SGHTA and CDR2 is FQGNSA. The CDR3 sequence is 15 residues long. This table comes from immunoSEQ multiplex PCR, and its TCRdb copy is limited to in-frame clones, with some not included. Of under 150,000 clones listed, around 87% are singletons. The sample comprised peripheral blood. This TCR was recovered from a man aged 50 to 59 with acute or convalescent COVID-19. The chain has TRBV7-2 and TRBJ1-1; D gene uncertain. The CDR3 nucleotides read TGTGCCAGCAGCTTAGAGGTTGGGAGAAACACTGAAGCTTTCTTT. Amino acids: CASSLEVGRNTEAFF.